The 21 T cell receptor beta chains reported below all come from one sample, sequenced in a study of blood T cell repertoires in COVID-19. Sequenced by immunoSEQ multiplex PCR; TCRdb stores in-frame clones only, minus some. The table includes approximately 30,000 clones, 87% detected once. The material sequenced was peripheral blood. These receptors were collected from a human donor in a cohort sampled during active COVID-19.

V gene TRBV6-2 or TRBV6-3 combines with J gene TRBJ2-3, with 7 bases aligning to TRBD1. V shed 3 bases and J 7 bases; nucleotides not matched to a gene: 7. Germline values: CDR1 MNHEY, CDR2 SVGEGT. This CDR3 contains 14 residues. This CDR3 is CASSYLGQENTQYF. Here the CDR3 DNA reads TGTGCCAGCAGTTATCTCGGACAGGAGAATACGCAGTATTTT.

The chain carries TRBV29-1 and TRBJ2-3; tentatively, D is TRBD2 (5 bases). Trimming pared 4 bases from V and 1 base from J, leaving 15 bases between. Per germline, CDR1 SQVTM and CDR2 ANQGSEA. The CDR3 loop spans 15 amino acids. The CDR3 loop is CSVVGIARGTDTQYF. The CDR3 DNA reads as TGCAGCGTTGTGGGTATAGCGCGAGGCACAGATACGCAGTATTTT.

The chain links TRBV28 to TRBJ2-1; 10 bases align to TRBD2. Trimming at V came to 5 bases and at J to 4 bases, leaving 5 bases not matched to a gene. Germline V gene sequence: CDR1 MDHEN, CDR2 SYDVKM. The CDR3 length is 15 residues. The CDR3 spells CASSVPSGGYNEQFF. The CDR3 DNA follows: TGTGCCAGCAGTGTACCTAGCGGGGGTTACAATGAGCAGTTCTTC.

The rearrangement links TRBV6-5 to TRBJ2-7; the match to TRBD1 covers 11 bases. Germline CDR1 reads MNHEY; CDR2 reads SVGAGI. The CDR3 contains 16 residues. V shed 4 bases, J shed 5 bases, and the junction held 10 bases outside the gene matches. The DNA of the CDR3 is TGTGCCAGCAGTTTCTCCCGGGACAGGGGGACTCACGAGCAGTACTTC. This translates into CASSFSRDRGTHEQYF.

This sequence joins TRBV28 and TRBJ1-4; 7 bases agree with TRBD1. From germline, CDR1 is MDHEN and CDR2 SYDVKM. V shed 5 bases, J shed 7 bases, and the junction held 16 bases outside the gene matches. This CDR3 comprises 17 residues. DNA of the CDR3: TGTGCCAGCAGTCTGCCCCGACAGGGAGGATTTGTTGAAAAACTGTTTTTT. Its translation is CASSLPRQGGFVEKLFF.

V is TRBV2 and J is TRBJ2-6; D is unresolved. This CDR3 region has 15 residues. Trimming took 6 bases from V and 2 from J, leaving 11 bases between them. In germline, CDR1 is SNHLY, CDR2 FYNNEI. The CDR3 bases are TGTGCCAGCAGCCCCGACACGGCTGGGGCCAACGTCCTGACTTTC. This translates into CASSPDTAGANVLTF.

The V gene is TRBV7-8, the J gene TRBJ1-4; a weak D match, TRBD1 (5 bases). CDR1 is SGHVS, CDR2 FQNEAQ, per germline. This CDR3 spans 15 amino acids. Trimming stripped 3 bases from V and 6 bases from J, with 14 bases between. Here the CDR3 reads CASSFTQGWDEKLFF. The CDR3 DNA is TGTGCCAGCAGCTTCACTCAGGGATGGGATGAAAAACTGTTTTTT.

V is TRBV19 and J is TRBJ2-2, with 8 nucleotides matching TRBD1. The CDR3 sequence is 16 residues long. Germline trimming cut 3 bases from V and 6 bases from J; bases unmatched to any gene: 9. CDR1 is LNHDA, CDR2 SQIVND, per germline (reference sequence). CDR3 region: CASSIEGTGIAGELFF. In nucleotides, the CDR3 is TGTGCCAGTAGTATTGAGGGGACAGGTATCGCCGGGGAGCTGTTTTTT.

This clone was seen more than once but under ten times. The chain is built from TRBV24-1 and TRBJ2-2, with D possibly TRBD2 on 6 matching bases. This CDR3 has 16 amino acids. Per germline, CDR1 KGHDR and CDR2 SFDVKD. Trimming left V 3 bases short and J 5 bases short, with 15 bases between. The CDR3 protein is CATSDARGSRTGELFF. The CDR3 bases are TGTGCCACCAGTGATGCCCGGGGGTCGAGGACCGGGGAGCTGTTTTTT.

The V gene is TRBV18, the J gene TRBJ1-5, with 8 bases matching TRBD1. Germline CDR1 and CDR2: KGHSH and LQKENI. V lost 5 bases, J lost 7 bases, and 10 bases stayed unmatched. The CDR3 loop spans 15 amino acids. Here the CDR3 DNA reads TGTGCCAGCTCATCGACCCGGGACAGGCCCCAGCCCCAGCATTTT. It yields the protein CASSSTRDRPQPQHF.

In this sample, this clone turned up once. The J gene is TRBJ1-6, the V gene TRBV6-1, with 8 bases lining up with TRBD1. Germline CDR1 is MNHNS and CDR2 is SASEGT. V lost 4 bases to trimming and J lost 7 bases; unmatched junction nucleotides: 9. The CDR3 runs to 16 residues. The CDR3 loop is CASSAGGAPLNSPLHF. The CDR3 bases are TGTGCCAGCAGTGCAGGGGGCGCCCCGTTGAATTCACCCCTCCACTTT.

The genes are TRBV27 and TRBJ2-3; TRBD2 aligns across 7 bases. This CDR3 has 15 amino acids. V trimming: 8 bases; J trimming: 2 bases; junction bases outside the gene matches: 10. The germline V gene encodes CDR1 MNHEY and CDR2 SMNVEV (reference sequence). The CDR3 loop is CASGGGRQFTDTQYF. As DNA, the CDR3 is TGTGCCAGCGGCGGGGGACGTCAGTTCACAGATACGCAGTATTTT.

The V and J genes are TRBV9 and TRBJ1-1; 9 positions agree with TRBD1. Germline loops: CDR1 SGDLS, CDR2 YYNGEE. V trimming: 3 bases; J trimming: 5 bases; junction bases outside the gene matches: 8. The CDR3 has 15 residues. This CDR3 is CASSARTGDGTEAFF. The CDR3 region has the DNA TGTGCCAGCAGCGCCAGGACAGGGGACGGTACTGAAGCTTTCTTT.

CDR3 sequence: CASSITSGTDTQYF. The DNA for the CDR3 is TGTGCCAGTAGTATCACTAGCGGCACAGATACGCAGTATTTT. The chain combines TRBV19 with TRBJ2-3; 7 positions match TRBD2. V lost 3 bases and J lost 1; bases outside the gene matches: 1. The CDR3 totals 14 residues. Germline V gene sequence: CDR1 LNHDA, CDR2 SQIVND (reference sequence).

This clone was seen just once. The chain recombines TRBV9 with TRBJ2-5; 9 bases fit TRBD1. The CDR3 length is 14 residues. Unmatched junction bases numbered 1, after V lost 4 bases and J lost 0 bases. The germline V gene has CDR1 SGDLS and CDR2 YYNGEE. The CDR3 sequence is CASSYRGHQETQYF. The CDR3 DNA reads TGTGCCAGCAGCTACAGGGGGCACCAAGAGACCCAGTACTTC.

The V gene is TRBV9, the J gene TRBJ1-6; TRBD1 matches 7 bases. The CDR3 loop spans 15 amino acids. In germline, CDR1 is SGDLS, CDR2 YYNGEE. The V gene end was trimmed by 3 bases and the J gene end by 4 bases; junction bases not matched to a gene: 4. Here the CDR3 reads CASSAGTVYNSPLHF. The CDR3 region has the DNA TGTGCCAGCAGCGCCGGGACAGTGTATAATTCACCCCTCCACTTT.

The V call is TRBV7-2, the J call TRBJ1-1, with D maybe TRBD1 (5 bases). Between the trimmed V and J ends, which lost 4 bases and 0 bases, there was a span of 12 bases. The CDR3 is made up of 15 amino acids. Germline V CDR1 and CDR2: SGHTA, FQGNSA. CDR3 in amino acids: CASSSRGLMNTEAFF. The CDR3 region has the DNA TGTGCCAGCAGCTCAAGGGGACTCATGAACACTGAAGCTTTCTTT.

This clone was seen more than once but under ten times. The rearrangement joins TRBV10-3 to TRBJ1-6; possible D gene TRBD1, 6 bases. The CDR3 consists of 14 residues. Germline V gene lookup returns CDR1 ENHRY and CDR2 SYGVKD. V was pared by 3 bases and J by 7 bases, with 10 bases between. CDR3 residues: CAISDQQGNSPLHF. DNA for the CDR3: TGTGCCATCAGTGACCAACAGGGAAATTCACCCCTCCACTTT.

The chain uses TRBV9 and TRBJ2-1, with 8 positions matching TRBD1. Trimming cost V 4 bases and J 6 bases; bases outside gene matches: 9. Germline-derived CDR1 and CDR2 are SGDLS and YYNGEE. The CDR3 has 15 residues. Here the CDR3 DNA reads TGTGCCAGCAGCTATGCAGGGGGCGGAAGCAATGAGCAGTTCTTC. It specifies CASSYAGGGSNEQFF.

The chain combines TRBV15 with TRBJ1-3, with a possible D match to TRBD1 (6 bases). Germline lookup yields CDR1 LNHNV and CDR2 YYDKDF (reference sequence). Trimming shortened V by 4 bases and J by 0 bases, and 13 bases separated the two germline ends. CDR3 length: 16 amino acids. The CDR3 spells CATSKLAGASGNTIYF. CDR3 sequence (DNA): TGTGCCACCAGCAAACTTGCAGGGGCCTCTGGAAACACCATATATTTT.

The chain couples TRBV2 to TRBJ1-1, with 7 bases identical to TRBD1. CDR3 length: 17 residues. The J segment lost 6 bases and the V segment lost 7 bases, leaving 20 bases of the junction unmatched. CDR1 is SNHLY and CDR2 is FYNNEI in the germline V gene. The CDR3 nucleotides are TGTGCCAGCACACGGGAGGGGGCACCTGGTGTAAGCGCTGAAGCTTTCTTT. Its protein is CASTREGAPGVSAEAFF.